Below, 13 T cell receptor beta chains from the same sample are listed, as sequenced in a study of lymphopenia after photon versus proton radiotherapy. The table came from immunoSEQ multiplex PCR; TCRdb's copy has only in-frame clones and leaves some out. The sample has 6,000 to 9,500 clones; 81% are singletons. The material sequenced was peripheral blood, taken from a patient treated with photon-based radiotherapy. Every receptor here comes from a man aged 25-40 years with gastric cancer.

This chain links TRBV4-1 with TRBJ2-1; a possible D gene is TRBD2 (6 bases). Trimming shortened V by 3 bases and J by 5 bases, and 11 bases separated the two germline ends. The CDR3 is 14 amino acids. Germline CDR1 and CDR2: MGHRA and YSYEKL. The DNA for the CDR3 is TGCGCCAGCAGCCAGTTAACTAGCAACAATGAGCAGTTCTTC. Translating it yields CASSQLTSNNEQFF.

The genes are TRBV11-3 and TRBJ2-3, with D unresolved. Germline loops: CDR1 SGHNT, CDR2 YENEEA. There are 12 residues in the CDR3. The germline V and J ends were trimmed by 2 bases and 4 bases, with 4 bases remaining between them. CDR3 in DNA: TGTGCCAGCAGCTTATTCGCAGATACGCAGTATTTT. Translated, it gives CASSLFADTQYF. The complete variable domain, with remaining parts taken from reference TRBV11-3 and TRBJ2-3, reads EAGVVQSPRYKIIEKKQPVAFWCNPISGHNTLYWYLQNLGQGPELLIRYENEEAVDDSQLPKDRFSAERLKGVDSTLKIQPAELGDSAVYLCASSLFADTQYFGPGTRLTVL.

In its sample, this clone is medium-sized. The chain links TRBV9 to TRBJ2-1; 7 bases match TRBD1. Germline V CDR1 and CDR2: SGDLS, YYNGEE. Germline trimming cut 3 bases from V and 2 bases from J; bases unmatched to any gene: 5. The CDR3 totals 15 residues. CDR3 region: CASSAQGNTYNEQFF. The CDR3 region has the DNA TGTGCCAGCAGCGCACAGGGGAATACCTACAATGAGCAGTTCTTC.

J is TRBJ2-7 and V is TRBV5-1, with D perhaps matching TRBD1 (6 bases). The germline gives CDR1 SGHRS, CDR2 YFSETQ. The CDR3 covers 13 residues. Trimming removed 2 bases from V and 3 bases from J, with 9 bases in between. In nucleotides, the CDR3 is TGCGCCAGCAGCTTTGGACAGAACTACGAGCAGTACTTC. It yields the protein CASSFGQNYEQYF.

This sequence joins TRBV6-5 and TRBJ2-7; 7 bases are shared with TRBD2. The CDR3 extends over 11 amino acids. Per germline, CDR1 MNHEY and CDR2 SVGAGI. Trimming cost V 5 bases and J 6 bases; bases outside gene matches: 1. In DNA form, the CDR3 reads TGTGCCAGCAGTAGCGGGATCGAGCAGTACTTC. Protein product: CASSSGIEQYF.

The count of this clone is one. The CDR3 protein is CASSLRAGEADTQYF. CDR3 nucleotides: TGTGCCAGCAGCTTAAGAGCGGGAGAGGCAGATACGCAGTATTTT. The rearrangement uses TRBV5-4 and TRBJ2-3, with 8 nucleotides matching TRBD2. V lost 2 bases, J lost 4 bases, and 6 bases stayed unmatched. This CDR3 contains 15 residues. The V gene's germline CDR1 is SGHNT and CDR2 YYREEE (reference sequence). The full variable domain, rest sourced from reference TRBV5-4 and TRBJ2-3, is ETGVTQSPTHLIKTRGQQVTLRCSSQSGHNTVSWYQQALGQGPQFIFQYYREEENGRGNFPPRFSGLQFPNYSSELNVNALELDDSALYLCASSLRAGEADTQYFGPGTRLTVL.

This chain connects TRBV19 to TRBJ2-7, with 11 bases fitting TRBD2. This CDR3 has 16 amino acids. Trimming at V came to 0 bases and at J to 3 bases, leaving 4 bases not matched to a gene. Germline V gene lookup returns CDR1 LNHDA and CDR2 SQIVND (reference sequence). The CDR3 DNA reads TGTGCCAGTAGTATAGAGGGAACTAGCGGGAGCTACGAGCAGTACTTC. Translating gives CASSIEGTSGSYEQYF.

V usage is TRBV6-1 and J usage is TRBJ1-2; D is unclear. The CDR3 has 10 amino acids. Germline loops: CDR1 MNHNS, CDR2 SASEGT. V was trimmed by 6 bases and J by 6 bases, leaving 5 bases between them. The CDR3 DNA sequence: TGTGCCAGCAGGGGAGATGGCTACACCTTC. Protein sequence: CASRGDGYTF.

The V gene is TRBV7-6, the J gene TRBJ1-3; no clear D. CDR1 is SGHVS and CDR2 is FNYEAQ in the germline V gene. This CDR3 is built from 15 residues. Trimming left V 5 bases short and J 0 bases short, with 11 bases between. This CDR3 is CASSPDVHSGNTIYF. CDR3 nucleotide sequence: TGTGCCAGCAGCCCAGACGTCCACTCTGGAAACACCATATATTTT.

A few counts support this clone. V gene TRBV21-1 combines with J gene TRBJ1-1. TRBV21-1 is annotated as a pseudogene. The CDR3 is made up of 12 amino acids. The CDR3 loop is CASSGANTEAFF. Here the CDR3 DNA reads TGTGCCAGCAGCGGCGCCAACACTGAAGCTTTCTTT.

V and J are TRBV19 and TRBJ2-3; no firm D call. Per germline, CDR1 LNHDA and CDR2 SQIVND (reference sequence). This CDR3 is built from 16 residues. Trimming removed 4 bases from V and 0 bases from J, with 14 bases in between. The CDR3 sequence: CASSRLGPVSTDTQYF. CDR3 sequence (DNA): TGTGCCAGTAGTAGATTAGGGCCCGTTAGCACAGATACGCAGTATTTT.

The CDR3 bases are TGCGCCAGCAGCCAAGATCGTCCAGCGATCTACAATGAGCAGTTCTTC. This gives the protein CASSQDRPAIYNEQFF. The V call is TRBV4-1, the J call TRBJ2-1; D gene ambiguous. The CDR3 contains 16 residues. CDR1 is MGHRA, CDR2 YSYEKL, per germline. The V and J ends lost 0 bases and 3 bases respectively, with 12 bases between them.

The chain recombines TRBV6-5 with TRBJ1-1; TRBD1 matches at 8 bases. Looked up from germline, CDR1 is MNHEY and CDR2 is SVGAGI. The CDR3 loop spans 15 amino acids. With 2 bases clipped from V and 0 bases from J, the junction kept 2 bases outside the gene matches. The CDR3 reads CASSYGTGLNTEAFF. The CDR3, as DNA: TGTGCCAGCAGTTACGGGACAGGTTTGAACACTGAAGCTTTCTTT.